Listed below are T cell receptor beta chains from one sample, sequenced in a study of human CD4 T cells and Enterobacteriaceae. Sequencing was performed with immunoSEQ multiplex PCR; in TCRdb, only in-frame clones are kept and a portion is missing. The data show tens of thousands of clones, approximately 81% seen once. The sequenced material came from memory CD4+ T cells from blood. These receptors all come from a human donor in good health. CDR3s include the opening cysteine and the closing phenylalanine or tryptophan. A D gene is named only where the DNA matches it firmly. Size values are once, few and many counts, or a class for expanded clones, and some rows have none.

>TRBD2|TRBJ2-7|15|TRBV6-5|medium-sized
CASSRTSGGRGEQYF
TGTGCCAGCAGCCGTACCAGCGGGGGCCGGGGCGAGCAGTACTTC
>TRBD2|TRBJ2-1|15|TRBV6-1|few
CASPAWTSGYNEQFF
TGTGCCAGCCCCGCATGGACTAGCGGCTACAATGAGCAGTTCTTC
>-|TRBJ1-3|14|TRBV6-5|-
CASSTGFSGNTIYF
TGTGCCAGCAGTACGGGATTCTCTGGAAACACCATATATTTT
>-|TRBJ1-5|13|TRBV10-2|few
CASSTLQGKPQHF
TGCGCCAGCAGTACACTACAGGGAAAGCCCCAGCATTTT
>TRBD1|TRBJ2-7|15|TRBV25-1|-
CASSEFRRGRNEQYF
TGTGCCAGCAGTGAATTTCGCAGGGGGCGCAACGAGCAGTACTTC
>-|TRBJ1-5|15|TRBV11-1|-
CASSFKNGENQPQHF
TGTGCCAGCAGCTTCAAGAACGGAGAGAATCAGCCCCAGCATTTT
>TRBD1|TRBJ1-4|16|TRBV27|-
CASSSGTGRSNEKLFF
TGTGCCAGCAGTTCCGGGACAGGGCGGTCTAATGAAAAACTGTTTTTT
>-|TRBJ2-1|12|TRBV11-3|once
CASSSRSPGGFF
TGTGCCAGCAGCTCCCGGTCCCCCGGAGGGTTCTTC
>-|TRBJ2-2|13|TRBV30|-
CAFTAGRVGELFF
TGTGCCTTCACCGCCGGTAGAGTAGGGGAGCTGTTTTTT
>-|TRBJ1-3|12|TRBV29-1|-
CSVVTFGNTIYF
TGCAGCGTTGTCACTTTCGGAAACACCATATATTTT
>-|TRBJ1-3|17|TRBV4-1|medium-sized
CASSQTATQGAGNTIYF
TGCGCCAGCAGCCAAACAGCCACACAGGGAGCTGGAAACACCATATATTTT
>-|TRBJ2-3|13|TRBV11-3|-
CASSFGGTDTQYF
TGTGCCAGCAGCTTTGGGGGGACCGATACGCAGTATTTT
>TRBD2|TRBJ2-7|15|TRBV9|-
CASSPRGGGSYEQYF
TGTGCCAGCAGCCCCCGGGGCGGGGGCTCCTACGAGCAGTACTTC
>-|TRBJ2-7|13|TRBV30|-
CAWSSGLRYEQYF
TGTGCCTGGAGTTCGGGACTCCGCTACGAGCAGTACTTC
>TRBD1|TRBJ2-5|14|TRBV5-1|-
CASSGDRGWMTQYF
TGCGCCAGCAGCGGAGACAGGGGGTGGATGACCCAGTACTTC
>-|TRBJ1-1|16|TRBV5-1|-
CASSLVPQGEGTEAFF
TGCGCCAGCAGCTTGGTGCCACAGGGAGAAGGCACTGAAGCTTTCTTT
>TRBD2|TRBJ2-1|14|TRBV28|once
CASRSAGGRNEQFF
TGTGCCAGCAGGTCAGCGGGAGGTCGAAATGAGCAGTTCTTC
>TRBD1|TRBJ2-7|16|TRBV28|-
CASSLSTGTGGSRQYF
TGTGCCAGCAGTTTATCAACCGGGACAGGGGGTTCCAGGCAGTACTTC
>TRBD2|TRBJ2-3|15|TRBV27|-
CASSHSGASTDTQYF
TGTGCCAGCAGTCATAGCGGGGCGAGCACAGATACGCAGTATTTT
>TRBD1|TRBJ2-7|14|TRBV19|once
CASSIGTGAYEQYF
TGTGCCAGTAGTATTGGGACAGGGGCCTACGAGCAGTACTTC
>TRBD2|TRBJ2-7|19|TRBV7-2|-
CASSFGLAGGPLSSYEQYF
TGTGCCAGCAGCTTTGGACTAGCGGGGGGGCCTTTAAGCTCCTACGAGCAGTACTTC
>TRBD1|TRBJ1-2|15|TRBV2|-
CASSGDRGRFDGYTF
TGTGCCAGCAGTGGCGACAGGGGGCGCTTTGATGGCTACACCTTC
>-|TRBJ2-2|13|TRBV2|-
CASRRTDTGELFF
TGTGCCAGCAGACGGACTGACACCGGGGAGCTGTTTTTT
>-|TRBJ2-6|16|TRBV19|-
CASSQRGISGANVLTF
TGTGCCAGTAGCCAGAGGGGAATCTCTGGGGCCAACGTCCTGACTTTC
>TRBD1|TRBJ2-7|14|TRBV10-2|-
CASSDGDRTYEQYF
TGCGCCAGCAGTGACGGGGACAGGACCTACGAGCAGTACTTC
>-|TRBJ2-3|15|TRBV6-5|-
CASSYSTPRTDTQYF
TGTGCCAGCAGTTACTCGACTCCCCGCACAGATACGCAGTATTTT
>TRBD2|TRBJ2-3|15|TRBV6-1|-
CASSELAGGPDTQYF
TGTGCCAGCAGTGAACTAGCGGGGGGGCCAGATACGCAGTATTTT
>-|TRBJ2-3|11|TRBV2|-
CASRTTDTQYF
TGTGCCAGCAGAACGACAGATACGCAGTATTTT
>-|TRBJ1-5|12|TRBV2|-
CASENSNQPQHF
TGTGCCAGCGAGAATAGCAATCAGCCCCAGCATTTT
>TRBD1|TRBJ1-2|17|TRBV4-1|few
CASSQRESQGAGYGYTF
TGCGCCAGCAGCCAAAGGGAGTCCCAGGGGGCTGGCTATGGCTACACCTTC
>-|TRBJ2-2|17|TRBV4-1|-
CASSQVWSGGEVGELFF
TGCGCCAGCAGCCAAGTTTGGTCCGGGGGCGAGGTCGGGGAGCTGTTTTTT
>TRBD1|TRBJ2-5|16|TRBV5-1|-
CASSLGTGHSQETQYF
TGCGCCAGCAGCTTGGGGACAGGCCATTCCCAAGAGACCCAGTACTTC
>-|TRBJ1-5|14|TRBV5-1|once
CASSLNSENQPQHF
TGCGCCAGCAGCTTAAATTCCGAGAATCAGCCCCAGCATTTT
>TRBD1|TRBJ2-7|16|TRBV11-3|-
CASSYGRQGGTYEQYF
TGTGCCAGCAGCTACGGACGACAGGGGGGGACCTACGAGCAGTACTTC
>TRBD1|TRBJ1-6|15|TRBV18|-
CASSTATGGNSPLHF
TGTGCCAGCTCAACGGCGACAGGGGGCAATTCACCCCTCCACTTT
>-|TRBJ1-5|14|TRBV28|-
CASSPPPFNQPQHF
TGTGCCAGCAGTCCCCCGCCTTTCAATCAGCCCCAGCATTTT
>-|TRBJ2-7|13|TRBV11-3|-
CASSWRGEYEQYF
TGTGCCAGCAGCTGGAGGGGGGAGTACGAGCAGTACTTC
>TRBD1|TRBJ2-1|13|TRBV28|-
CASHRGSYNEQFF
TGTGCCAGCCACAGGGGCTCCTACAATGAGCAGTTCTTC
>-|TRBJ1-2|14|TRBV2|-
CASSEIGSRGGYTF
TGTGCCAGCAGTGAGATCGGAAGTAGAGGAGGCTACACCTTC
>-|TRBJ1-1|14|TRBV10-3|-
CAIRDGARRTEAFF
TGTGCCATCCGTGACGGGGCACGTAGGACTGAAGCTTTCTTT
>TRBD2|TRBJ2-2|14|TRBV5-5|few
CASSSLAGAGELFF
TGTGCCAGCAGCTCGTTAGCGGGAGCAGGGGAGCTGTTTTTT
>TRBD2|TRBJ2-5|14|TRBV6-5|-
CASSLFAGAETQYF
TGTGCCAGCAGTCTTTTTGCGGGAGCTGAGACCCAGTACTTC
>-|TRBJ1-4|14|TRBV7-2|-
CASSSQGANEKLFF
TGTGCCAGCAGCTCCCAGGGTGCTAATGAAAAACTGTTTTTT
>TRBD1|TRBJ2-3|16|TRBV28|-
CASSSWGQGDTDTQYF
TGTGCCAGCAGTTCCTGGGGACAGGGTGACACAGATACGCAGTATTTT
>-|TRBJ1-3|16|TRBV18|few
CASSPVQGSSGNTIYF
TGTGCCAGCTCACCGGTCCAGGGGAGCTCTGGAAACACCATATATTTT
>TRBD2|TRBJ2-2|14|TRBV6-5|-
CASTRGESTGELFF
TGTGCCAGCACCCGGGGGGAAAGCACCGGGGAGCTGTTTTTT
>TRBD2|TRBJ2-7|15|TRBV27|once
CASRSTSGSSYEQYF
TGTGCCAGCAGGTCGACTAGCGGCAGCTCCTACGAGCAGTACTTC
>TRBD1|TRBJ2-7|15|TRBV19|-
CASSRRTGAYGEQYF
TGTGCCAGTAGTAGGCGGACAGGAGCTTACGGGGAGCAGTACTTC